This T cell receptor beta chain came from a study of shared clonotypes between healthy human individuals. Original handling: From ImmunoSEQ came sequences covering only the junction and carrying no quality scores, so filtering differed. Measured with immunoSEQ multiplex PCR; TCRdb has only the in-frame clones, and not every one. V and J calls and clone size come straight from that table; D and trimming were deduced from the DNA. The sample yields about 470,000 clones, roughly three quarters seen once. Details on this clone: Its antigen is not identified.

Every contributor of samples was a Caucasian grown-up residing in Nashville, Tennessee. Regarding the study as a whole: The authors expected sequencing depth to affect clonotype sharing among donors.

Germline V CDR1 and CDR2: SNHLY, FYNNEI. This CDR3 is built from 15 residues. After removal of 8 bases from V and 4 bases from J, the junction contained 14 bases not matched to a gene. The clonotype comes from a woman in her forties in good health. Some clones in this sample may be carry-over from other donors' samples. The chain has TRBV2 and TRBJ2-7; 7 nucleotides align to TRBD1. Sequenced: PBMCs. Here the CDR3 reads CASQGQPQGSYEQYF. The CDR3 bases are TGTGCCAGCCAGGGACAGCCCCAGGGTTCGTACGAGCAGTACTTC.